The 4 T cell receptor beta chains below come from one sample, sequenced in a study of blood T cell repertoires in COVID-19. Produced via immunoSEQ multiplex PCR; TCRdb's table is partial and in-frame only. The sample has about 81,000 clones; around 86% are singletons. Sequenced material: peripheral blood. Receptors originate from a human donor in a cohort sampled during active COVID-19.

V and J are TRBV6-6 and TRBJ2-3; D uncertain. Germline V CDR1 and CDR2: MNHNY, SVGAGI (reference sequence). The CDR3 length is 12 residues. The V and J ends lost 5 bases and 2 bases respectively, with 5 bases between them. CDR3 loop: CASSPYTDTQYF. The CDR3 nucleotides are TGTGCCAGCAGTCCCTACACAGATACGCAGTATTTT.

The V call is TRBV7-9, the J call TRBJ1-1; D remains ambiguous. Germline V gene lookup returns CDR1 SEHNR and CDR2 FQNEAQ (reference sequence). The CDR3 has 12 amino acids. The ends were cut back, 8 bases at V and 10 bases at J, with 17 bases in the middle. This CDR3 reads CASAGSGMGAFF. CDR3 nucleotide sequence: TGTGCCAGCGCGGGGTCGGGCATGGGAGCTTTCTTT.

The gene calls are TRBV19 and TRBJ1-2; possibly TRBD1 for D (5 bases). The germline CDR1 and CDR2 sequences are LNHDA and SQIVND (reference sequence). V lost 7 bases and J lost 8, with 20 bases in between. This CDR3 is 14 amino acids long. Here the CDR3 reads CASKEGEGPGGYTF. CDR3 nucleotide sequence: TGTGCCAGTAAGGAAGGGGAGGGTCCGGGAGGCTACACCTTC.

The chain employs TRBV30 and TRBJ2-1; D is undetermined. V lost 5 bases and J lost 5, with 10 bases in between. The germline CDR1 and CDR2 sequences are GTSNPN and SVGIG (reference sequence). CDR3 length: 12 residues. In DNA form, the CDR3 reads TGTGCCTGGGCCGGAGCAAACAATGAGCAGTTCTTC. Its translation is CAWAGANNEQFF.